The present TCR beta chain was sequenced within a study of shared clonotypes between healthy human individuals. Study-wide results and limits: Represented diversity, genetic and exposure-history alike, was limited by few donors.

A word on this clone: The antigen is not known.

This CDR3 spans 18 amino acids. The germline V and J ends were trimmed by 0 bases and 5 bases, with 23 bases remaining between them. Germline V gene lookup returns CDR1 SGDLS and CDR2 YYNGEE. Profiling relied on immunoSEQ multiplex PCR, and the TCRdb table lists in-frame clones only, not all of them. The table includes around 1.9 million clones, 90% to 95% detected once. The naive CD8 fraction comprised CD45RO-negative cells positively selected for CCR7 and excluded terminally differentiated effector memory CD45RA+ cells. The rearrangement links TRBV9 to TRBJ2-5; D is uncertain. The receptor's source is a man in his late teens or twenties in good health. Some clones in this sample may be carry-over from other donors' samples. Sequenced sample: naive CD8+ T cells from PBMCs. The CDR3 reads CASSVVDKPFYAVETQYF. The CDR3 DNA follows: TGTGCCAGCAGCGTAGTAGACAAACCCTTTTATGCCGTGGAGACCCAGTACTTC.